Below are 13 T cell receptor beta chains sequenced from a single sample in a study of blood T cell repertoires in COVID-19. Sequencing was performed with immunoSEQ multiplex PCR; in TCRdb, only in-frame clones are kept and a portion is missing. Of approximately 50,000 clones detected, roughly 91% appear once; the ten largest clones hold 6% to 7%. The material sequenced was peripheral blood. These receptors all come from a man aged 45-60 years with active COVID-19.

This chain joins TRBV6-1 and TRBJ1-1; D possibly corresponds to TRBD1 (6 bases). Trimming pared 3 bases from V and 6 bases from J, leaving 14 bases between. Germline CDR1 MNHNS, CDR2 SASEGT. CDR3 size: 14 residues. CDR3 sequence (DNA): TGTGCCAGCAGTGAGGGCAGGGGAGCCTCTGAAGCTTTCTTT. Translating gives CASSEGRGASEAFF.

The table lists this clone with a few counts. The genes are TRBV6-5 and TRBJ1-5; D is ambiguous. Germline lookup yields CDR1 MNHEY and CDR2 SVGAGI. The CDR3 sequence is 14 residues long. V was shortened by 8 bases and J by 6 bases, with 17 bases between the two germline ends. The DNA of the CDR3 is TGTGCCAGCGAAAACGGAGGATGGGGTCAGCCCCAGCATTTT. Amino acids: CASENGGWGQPQHF.

This chain links TRBV11-3 with TRBJ2-1; 11 positions agree with TRBD2. Germline lookup yields CDR1 SGHNT and CDR2 YENEEA. The junction had 15 bases not matched to a gene; V was cut back by 5 bases and J by 0 bases. This CDR3 region has 20 residues. CDR3 protein: CASSPQPGLAGLGSYNEQFF. CDR3 coding DNA: TGTGCCAGCAGCCCCCAACCCGGACTAGCGGGCCTCGGCTCCTACAATGAGCAGTTCTTC.

The chain's CDR3 is CASSYPSPEAFF. The CDR3 coding sequence is TGTGCCAGCAGTTACCCAAGCCCTGAAGCTTTCTTT. The genes are TRBV6-2 or TRBV6-3 and TRBJ1-1; D call uncertain. There are 12 residues in the CDR3. V was shortened by 2 bases and J by 6 bases, with 7 bases between the two germline ends. Germline V gene data show CDR1 as MNHEY and CDR2 as SVGEGT.

The CDR3 is CASSPGQKTYNEQFF. DNA of the CDR3: TGTGCCAGCAGCCCAGGACAGAAGACATACAATGAGCAGTTCTTC. The chain joins TRBV7-9 to TRBJ2-1, with D possibly being TRBD1 (6 bases). The CDR3 extends over 15 amino acids. The V end lost 5 bases, the J end lost 4 bases, and 15 bases lay between the germline ends. CDR1 is SEHNR, CDR2 FQNEAQ, per germline (reference sequence). The full variable domain, rest sourced from reference TRBV7-9 and TRBJ2-1, is DTGVSQNPRHKITKRGQNVTFRCDPISEHNRLYWYRQTLGQGPEFLTYFQNEAQLEKSRLLSDRFSAERPKGSFSTLEIQRTEQGDSAMYLCASSPGQKTYNEQFFGPGTRLTVL.

This clone was counted once. The gene calls are TRBV7-9 and TRBJ2-1, with 10 bases that match TRBD1. Germline CDR1 SEHNR, CDR2 FQNEAQ (reference sequence). The CDR3 runs to 16 residues. With 5 bases clipped from V and 7 bases from J, the junction kept 11 bases outside the gene matches. The chain's CDR3 is CASSDRDRGSGNEQFF. In DNA, the CDR3 is TGTGCCAGCAGCGACCGGGACAGGGGTTCAGGGAATGAGCAGTTCTTC.

The chain uses TRBV3-1 (or the pseudogene TRBV3-2) and TRBJ2-7; D is possibly TRBD2 (5 bases). Trimming removed 1 base at V and 6 bases at J, with 10 bases between. CDR1 is LGHDT and CDR2 is YNNKEL in the germline V gene (reference sequence). The CDR3 extends over 13 amino acids. The CDR3 spells CASSQGGVGEQYF. DNA of the CDR3: TGTGCCAGCAGCCAAGGGGGAGTGGGCGAGCAGTACTTC.

This chain connects TRBV6-5 to TRBJ2-3; D is unclear. Germline CDR1 reads MNHEY; CDR2 reads SVGAGI. V lost 8 bases, J lost 2 bases, and 14 bases lay in between. The CDR3 is 14 amino acids. The CDR3 DNA reads as TGTGCCAGCGGTTCTATTACTCACACAGATACGCAGTATTTT. Translating gives CASGSITHTDTQYF.

The CDR3 is CASSPPVRAPNTGELFF. CDR3 coding DNA: TGTGCCAGCTCACCACCGGTGAGGGCCCCGAACACCGGGGAGCTGTTTTTT. V and J are TRBV18 and TRBJ2-2; the D gene is possibly TRBD2 (5 bases). V dropped 0 bases and J dropped 0 bases, with 11 bases sitting between them. Germline V gene lookup returns CDR1 KGHSH and CDR2 LQKENI. This CDR3 has 17 residues.

The rearrangement joins TRBV7-6 to TRBJ1-1, with D possibly being TRBD1 (5 bases). Germline-derived CDR1 and CDR2 are SGHVS and FNYEAQ. CDR3 length: 13 residues. Trimming shortened V by 5 bases and J by 3 bases, and 10 bases separated the two germline ends. The CDR3 sequence is CASSPQGYTEAFF. The DNA of the CDR3 is TGTGCCAGCAGCCCTCAGGGTTACACTGAAGCTTTCTTT.

The chain uses TRBV7-2 and TRBJ2-7; 11 nucleotides agree with TRBD1. Germline V lookup: CDR1 SGHTA, CDR2 FQGNSA. The CDR3 runs to 14 residues. V lost 4 bases to trimming and J lost 2 bases; unmatched junction nucleotides: 1. The CDR3, as DNA: TGTGCCAGCAGCTGGGGACAGGGGGCCTACGAGCAGTACTTC. This codes for CASSWGQGAYEQYF.

This chain joins TRBV29-1 and TRBJ2-1; 11 nucleotides align to TRBD2. The germline CDR1 and CDR2 sequences are SQVTM and ANQGSEA. CDR3 length equals 14 residues. With 7 bases clipped from V and 7 bases from J, the junction kept 9 bases outside the gene matches. The CDR3 DNA follows: TGCAGCGCCGCGGGACTAGCGGTCGCAAATGAGCAGTTCTTC. The encoded protein is CSAAGLAVANEQFF.

The V gene is TRBV7-2, the J gene TRBJ1-2, with TRBD1 as a possible D gene (6 bases). Germline loops: CDR1 SGHTA, CDR2 FQGNSA. Trimming shortened V by 4 bases and J by 8 bases, and 17 bases separated the two germline ends. The CDR3 is 14 residues long. CDR3 bases: TGTGCCAGCAGCTCCGCTGGACAGTTTTGGGGCTACACCTTC. Amino acid sequence: CASSSAGQFWGYTF.